This T cell receptor (beta chain) came from a study of control samples from healthy donors and cancer patients (dated by TCRdb to 2020 to 2021). Library preparation was by the immunoSEQ multiplex PCR assay. TCRdb limited this immuneACCESS table to in-frame rearrangements with V and J called. A share of clones is missing; checked studies link under half to unresolved V genes, and the rest is unexplained. This sample holds 100,000 to 150,000 clones; approximately 92% were observed only once. 5.5% of the sample belongs to the ten largest clones. The junction shows trimming of 3 bases on V and 0 bases on J, and the gene matches do not reach 5 bases of it. The CDR3 covers 15 residues, taking in both the cysteine and the phenylalanine. Of all the DNA, just the CDR3 is kept, 45 bases in frame from base 1. As concerns this clone: Its antigen is unknown. Base-call qualities are not available, and no considerably larger clone is one nucleotide away.

What was sequenced was blood. The rearranged segments are TRBV23-1 and TRBJ2-7; 7 junctional bases match TRBD1. TRBV23-1 is an open reading frame whose function is uncertain. The clonotype comes from a man younger than 35 in good health. The nucleotides read TGCGCCAGCAGTCAGACAGGGATACCCTCCTACGAGCAGTACTTC. Translated, it reads CASSQTGIPSYEQYF.